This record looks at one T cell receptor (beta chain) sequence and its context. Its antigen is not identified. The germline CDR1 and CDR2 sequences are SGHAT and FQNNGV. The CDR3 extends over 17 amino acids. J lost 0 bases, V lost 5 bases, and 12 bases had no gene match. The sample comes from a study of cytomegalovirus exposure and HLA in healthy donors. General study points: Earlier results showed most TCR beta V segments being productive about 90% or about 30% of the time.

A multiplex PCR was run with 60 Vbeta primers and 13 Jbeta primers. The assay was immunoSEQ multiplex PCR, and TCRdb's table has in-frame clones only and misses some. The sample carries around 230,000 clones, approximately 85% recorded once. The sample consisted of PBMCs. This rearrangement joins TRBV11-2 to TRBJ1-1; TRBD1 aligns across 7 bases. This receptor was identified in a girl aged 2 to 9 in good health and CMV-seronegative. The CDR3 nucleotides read TGTGCCAGCAGCCGGGACAGCCCGCGCCACATGAACACTGAAGCTTTCTTT. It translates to CASSRDSPRHMNTEAFF. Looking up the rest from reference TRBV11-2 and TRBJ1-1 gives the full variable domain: EAGVAQSPRYKIIEKRQSVAFWCNPISGHATLYWYQQILGQGPKLLIQFQNNGVVDDSQLPKDRFSAERLKGVDSTLKIQPAKLEDSAVYLCASSRDSPRHMNTEAFFGQGTRLTVV.